These 25 T cell receptor beta chains came from one sample sequenced in a study of cytomegalovirus exposure and HLA in healthy donors. Libraries were prepared by immunoSEQ multiplex PCR; TCRdb keeps only in-frame clonotypes and omits some of them. Altogether around 49,000 clones are present, roughly 92% being singletons, with the ten largest covering under 1.5%. Sequenced input: PBMCs. These receptors all stem from a man younger than 35 in good health and CMV-seronegative.

The chain recombines TRBV28 with TRBJ2-7; TRBD1 might be the D (5 bases). The length of the CDR3 is 17 residues. Trimming removed 6 bases at V and 5 bases at J, with 26 bases between. Looked up from germline, CDR1 is MDHEN and CDR2 is SYDVKM. CDR3 DNA sequence: TGTGCCAGCAGCTATACTCTAGGTCCCCAACCGGACAACGAGCAGTACTTC. Translated, it gives CASSYTLGPQPDNEQYF.

The chain uses TRBV2 and TRBJ1-3, with D perhaps matching TRBD1 (6 bases). The CDR3 loop spans 11 amino acids. Germline loops: CDR1 SNHLY, CDR2 FYNNEI. Trimming removed 3 bases at V and 10 bases at J, with 7 bases between. This chain's CDR3 is CASSEQGTIYF. In DNA form, the CDR3 reads TGTGCCAGCAGTGAGCAGGGGACCATATATTTT.

The rearrangement joins TRBV29-1 to TRBJ2-5; perhaps TRBD2 as D (5 bases). Germline V lookup: CDR1 SQVTM, CDR2 ANQGSEA. Trimming took off 4 bases at V and 0 bases at J, with 6 bases between the two ends. The CDR3 has 12 amino acids. The CDR3 DNA follows: TGCAGCGTTGTTAGCGACCAAGAGACCCAGTACTTC. Translation: CSVVSDQETQYF. The complete variable domain, with remaining parts taken from reference TRBV29-1 and TRBJ2-5, reads SAVISQKPSRDICQRGTSLTIQCQVDSQVTMMFWYRQQPGQSLTLIATANQGSEATYESGFVIDKFPISRPNLTFSTLTVSNMSPEDSSIYLCSVVSDQETQYFGPGTRLLVL.

This chain connects TRBV2 to TRBJ2-7; a possible D gene is TRBD1 (6 bases). Trimming left V 4 bases short and J 0 bases short, with 10 bases between. Germline CDR1 is SNHLY and CDR2 is FYNNEI. This CDR3 region has 14 residues. The CDR3 DNA reads as TGTGCCAGCAGTGCGGACAGCGGCTCCTACGAGCAGTACTTC. This sequence encodes CASSADSGSYEQYF.

This clone was detected once. The chain employs TRBV4-1 and TRBJ2-7; 8 nucleotides match TRBD2. Germline trimming cut 0 bases from V and 4 bases from J; bases unmatched to any gene: 5. CDR1 is MGHRA and CDR2 is YSYEKL in the germline V gene. The CDR3 runs 15 residues. DNA for the CDR3: TGCGCCAGCAGCCAAGAGAGTAGCGGGACGTACGAGCAGTACTTC. Its translation is CASSQESSGTYEQYF.

This clone was recorded a few times. This chain joins TRBV6-1 and TRBJ2-7; no definite D call. The V gene's germline CDR1 is MNHNS and CDR2 SASEGT. The CDR3 has 13 amino acids. V lost 4 bases and J lost 3, with 10 bases in between. The CDR3, as DNA: TGTGCCAGCAGTGTTGAACAGAGCTACGAGCAGTACTTC. This sequence encodes CASSVEQSYEQYF.

The J gene is TRBJ1-3, the V gene TRBV5-1, with 7 bases aligning to TRBD1. From germline, CDR1 is SGHRS and CDR2 YFSETQ. This CDR3 contains 16 residues. Unmatched junction bases numbered 7, after V lost 4 bases and J lost 0 bases. The CDR3 protein is CASSPGTVDSGNTIYF. CDR3 in DNA: TGCGCCAGCAGCCCGGGGACAGTCGACTCTGGAAACACCATATATTTT. Based on the CDR3 plus reference TRBV5-1 and TRBJ1-3, the full variable domain is KAGVTQTPRYLIKTRGQQVTLSCSPISGHRSVSWYQQTPGQGLQFLFEYFSETQRNKGNFPGRFSGRQFSNSRSEMNVSTLELGDSALYLCASSPGTVDSGNTIYFGEGSWLTVV.

The chain links TRBV19 to TRBJ2-1, with a possible D match to TRBD2 (5 bases). The germline V gene encodes CDR1 LNHDA and CDR2 SQIVND (reference sequence). V shed 0 bases and J shed 6 bases, with 18 bases lying between them. This CDR3 has 17 amino acids. The CDR3 region has the DNA TGTGCCAGTAGTATAGATCCCCATGACTATTGGGGCAATGAGCAGTTCTTC. This encodes CASSIDPHDYWGNEQFF.

By share, this clone counts as medium-sized (0.01 to 0.1%). This chain connects TRBV12-2 to TRBJ2-7; the table's D call TRBD2 went unverified against the DNA. TRBV12-2 is assigned pseudogene status. The CDR3 covers 17 residues. CDR3 sequence (DNA): TGTGCAAGTCGCTTACCTCAGCTAGCGGGGAACTCCTACGAGCAGTACTTC. It specifies CASRLPQLAGNSYEQYF.

CDR3 loop: CASSEVGLAGDTQYF. The CDR3 DNA reads TGTGCCAGCAGTGAAGTGGGACTAGCGGGAGATACGCAGTATTTT. J is TRBJ2-3 and V is TRBV2, with TRBD2 identical over 12 bases. V shed 1 base, J shed 5 bases, and the junction held 1 base outside the gene matches. This CDR3 is 15 amino acids long. Germline CDR1 and CDR2: SNHLY and FYNNEI.

The CDR3 nucleotides are TGCAGCGTTGTATCCGCGGACGAGCAGTACTTC. Protein product: CSVVSADEQYF. The rearrangement joins TRBV29-1 to TRBJ2-7, with no clear D. Trimming removed 4 bases from V and 5 bases from J, with 9 bases in between. CDR3 size: 11 residues. The V gene's germline CDR1 is SQVTM and CDR2 ANQGSEA.

The chain couples TRBV28 to TRBJ2-7, with D maybe TRBD2 (5 bases). Germline V gene sequence: CDR1 MDHEN, CDR2 SYDVKM. Trimming took 6 bases from V and 4 from J, leaving 10 bases between them. This CDR3 is built from 12 residues. This CDR3 reads CASRTTGYEQYF. The CDR3 nucleotides read TGTGCCAGCAGGACAACGGGGTACGAGCAGTACTTC.

The genes are TRBV5-8 and TRBJ1-5; D is ambiguous. Per the germline V gene, CDR1 is SGHTS and CDR2 is YDEGEE. Trimming took 2 bases from V and 6 from J, leaving 9 bases between them. This CDR3 spans 13 amino acids. In DNA form, the CDR3 reads TGTGCCAGCAGCTTCGGGGTAGGTCAGCCCCAGCATTTT. Translated, it gives CASSFGVGQPQHF.

This clone was seen only once. The chain's CDR3 is CASSPTGTNNEQFF. CDR3 DNA: TGCGCCAGCAGCCCGACAGGGACAAACAATGAGCAGTTCTTC. V usage is TRBV4-1 and J usage is TRBJ2-1; TRBD1 matches at 7 bases. V was pared by 4 bases and J by 5 bases, with 5 bases of the junction left unmatched. CDR1 MGHRA and CDR2 YSYEKL come from the germline V gene. There are 14 residues in the CDR3.

The chain couples TRBV28 to TRBJ2-7, with 12 bases lining up with TRBD1. CDR3 length equals 16 residues. Germline CDR1 reads MDHEN; CDR2 reads SYDVKM. V gave up 1 base and J gave up 2 bases; unmatched junction bases: 3. The CDR3, as DNA: TGTGCCAGCAGTTTATACCGGGACAGGGGGCCCTACGAGCAGTACTTC. Its protein product is CASSLYRDRGPYEQYF.

This chain links TRBV30 with TRBJ1-2; 8 bases map to TRBD1. Germline trimming cut 2 bases from V and 2 bases from J; bases unmatched to any gene: 10. CDR3 length: 16 amino acids. Germline loops: CDR1 GTSNPN, CDR2 SVGIG (reference sequence). This CDR3 is CAWSSPHRDRNYGYTF. The CDR3 coding sequence is TGTGCCTGGAGTTCCCCCCACCGGGACAGGAACTATGGCTACACCTTC. The full variable domain, rest sourced from reference TRBV30 and TRBJ1-2, is SQTIHQWPATLVQPVGSPLSLECTVEGTSNPNLYWYRQAAGRGLQLLFYSVGIGQISSEVPQNLSASRPQDRQFILSSKKLLLSDSGFYLCAWSSPHRDRNYGYTFGSGTRLTVV.

The genes are TRBV6-1 and TRBJ2-7; 9 bases line up with TRBD2. The CDR3 runs 14 residues. The germline gives CDR1 MNHNS, CDR2 SASEGT. V shed 6 bases and J 4 bases; nucleotides not matched to a gene: 7. The CDR3: CASSRGLAEYEQYF. The CDR3 DNA reads TGTGCCAGCAGCCGGGGACTAGCCGAATACGAGCAGTACTTC.

J is TRBJ1-1 and V is TRBV18; 7 bases map to TRBD1. The V gene end was trimmed by 2 bases and the J gene end by 0 bases; junction bases not matched to a gene: 3. The CDR3 extends over 15 amino acids. Germline CDR1 KGHSH, CDR2 LQKENI. The CDR3 DNA reads as TGTGCCAGCTCACCATCGACAGGGATGAACACTGAAGCTTTCTTT. Protein sequence: CASSPSTGMNTEAFF.

The gene calls are TRBV6-5 and TRBJ1-3; possibly TRBD1 for D (5 bases). In germline, CDR1 is MNHEY, CDR2 SVGAGI. Trimming cost V 0 bases and J 4 bases, with 10 bases left between them. The length of the CDR3 is 15 residues. The CDR3 DNA sequence: TGTGCCAGCAGTTACTCGACAGATCCAGGAAACACCATATATTTT. This gives the protein CASSYSTDPGNTIYF.

The CDR3 coding sequence is TGTGCCAGCATGGATTATCAAGGGGTAACAGATACGCAGTATTTT. Protein sequence: CASMDYQGVTDTQYF. This chain links TRBV27 with TRBJ2-3, with D maybe TRBD1 (5 bases). Germline assignment: CDR1 MNHEY and CDR2 SMNVEV (reference sequence). Trimming pared 7 bases from V and 3 bases from J, leaving 17 bases between. The CDR3 is made up of 15 amino acids.

The chain couples TRBV29-1 to TRBJ1-1; D is ambiguous. The CDR3 runs 13 residues. Germline CDR1 is SQVTM and CDR2 is ANQGSEA. The V end lost 2 bases, the J end lost 3 bases, and 10 bases lay between the germline ends. The CDR3 loop reads CSVESGRDTEAFF. Here the CDR3 DNA reads TGCAGCGTTGAATCGGGGAGGGACACTGAAGCTTTCTTT.

The V call is TRBV11-3, the J call TRBJ2-3, with unresolved D. This CDR3 is 14 amino acids long. V lost 1 base, J lost 3 bases, and 8 bases lay in between. CDR1 is SGHNT and CDR2 is YENEEA in the germline V gene. In DNA form, the CDR3 reads TGTGCCAGCAGCTTAGGGCGGATTACAGATACGCAGTATTTT. Protein: CASSLGRITDTQYF.

The chain carries TRBV6-1 and TRBJ2-1; TRBD2 is a possible D gene (6 bases). The CDR3 consists of 16 residues. Germline values: CDR1 MNHNS, CDR2 SASEGT. V lost 4 bases and J 10 bases, leaving 23 bases between the germline ends. The CDR3 is CASSVQTGGWLPEQFF. In DNA, the CDR3 is TGTGCCAGCAGTGTACAAACCGGGGGTTGGTTGCCGGAGCAGTTCTTC.

By frequency in the sample, this clone is medium-sized. The chain has TRBV5-6 and TRBJ1-2; no firm D call. The CDR3 has 13 amino acids. Germline V gives CDR1 SGHDT, CDR2 YYEEEE. V was shortened by 2 bases and J by 2 bases, with 7 bases between the two germline ends. This CDR3 is CASSFRKNYGYTF. In DNA, the CDR3 is TGTGCCAGCAGCTTCAGGAAGAACTATGGCTACACCTTC.

J is TRBJ1-5 and V is TRBV19, with a tentative D call TRBD1 (5 bases). This CDR3 spans 13 amino acids. Germline V CDR1 and CDR2: LNHDA, SQIVND (reference sequence). Trimming took 7 bases from V and 7 from J, leaving 14 bases between them. The CDR3 region is CASKAGYGQPQHF. DNA of the CDR3: TGTGCCAGTAAGGCAGGGTATGGGCAGCCCCAGCATTTT.